This TCR beta chain was recovered during a study of sequential checkpoint blockade in melanoma. Whole-study context: First-line arms were nivolumab then ipilimumab, or the reverse, randomized 1:1.

The germline gives CDR1 MNHEY, CDR2 SMNVEV (reference sequence). The V and J ends lost 5 bases and 4 bases respectively, with 13 bases between them. This CDR3 comprises 14 residues. Some clones are missing from TCRdb's copy, which holds only in-frame ones; the method was immunoSEQ multiplex PCR. The top ten clones hold under 13% of a sample with more than 9,500 clones, about 77% of them seen once. The treatment is: randomized to nivolumab then ipilimumab (arm A) or the reverse (arm B). Patients had received no earlier DNA-damaging chemotherapy. Sorted cells were live CD3+CD8+, lacking CD19 and CD56, from PBMCs.

Here the sequenced sample was CD8+ T cells sorted from blood (inferred from file names), taken from a patient given nivolumab and ipilimumab in sequence. The TCR sequence derives from a human donor with melanoma. The chain has TRBV27 and TRBJ2-3; D is possibly TRBD1 (6 bases). The CDR3: CASSSNRVPDTQYF. The CDR3, as DNA: TGTGCCAGCAGTAGTAACAGGGTCCCAGATACGCAGTATTTT.